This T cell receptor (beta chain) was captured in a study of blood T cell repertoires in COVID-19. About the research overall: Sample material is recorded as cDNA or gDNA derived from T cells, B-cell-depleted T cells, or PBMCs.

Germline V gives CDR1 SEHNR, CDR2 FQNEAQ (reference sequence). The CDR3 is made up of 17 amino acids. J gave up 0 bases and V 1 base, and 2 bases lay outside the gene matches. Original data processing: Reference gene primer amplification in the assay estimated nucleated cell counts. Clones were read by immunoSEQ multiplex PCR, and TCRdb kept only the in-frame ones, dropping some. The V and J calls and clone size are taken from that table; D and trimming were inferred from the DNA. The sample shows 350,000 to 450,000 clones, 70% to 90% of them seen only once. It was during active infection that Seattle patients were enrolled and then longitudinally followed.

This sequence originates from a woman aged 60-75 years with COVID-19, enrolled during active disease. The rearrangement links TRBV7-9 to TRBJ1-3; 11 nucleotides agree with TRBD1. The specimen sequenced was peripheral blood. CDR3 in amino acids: CASSLEDRGLSGNTIYF. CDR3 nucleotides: TGTGCCAGCAGCTTAGAGGACAGGGGGCTCTCTGGAAACACCATATATTTT.